A selection of T cell receptor beta chains follows, all from one sample in a study of CD8 T cells in Susac syndrome. MiXCR was run by TCRdb on the immunoSEQ multiplex PCR reads, yielding one entry per CDR3 protein. The sample lists some 130,000 distinct CDR3 sequences; 95% were seen once. Input material: CD8+ T cells from PBMCs. These receptors were obtained from a human donor with Susac syndrome. Both conserved end residues are part of each CDR3. A D gene is named only where the DNA matches it firmly. Not every row has a clone size; where given, it reads once, few, many or a size class.

J gene: TRBJ2-3; clone size: .; D gene: TRBD1; V gene: TRBV29-1; CDR3 protein: CSVEDLGGQAYTDTQYF
J gene: TRBJ1-1; clone size: .; D gene: .; V gene: TRBV30; CDR3 protein: CAWSPFGNTEAFF
J gene: TRBJ2-2; clone size: .; D gene: .; V gene: TRBV7-2; CDR3 protein: CASSPGIILVGELFF
J gene: TRBJ2-7; clone size: .; D gene: TRBD2; V gene: TRBV5-1; CDR3 protein: CASSPTSGSYEQYF
J gene: TRBJ2-1; clone size: .; D gene: TRBD2; V gene: TRBV11-2; CDR3 protein: CASSPTGEATSGASYNEQFF
J gene: TRBJ2-5; clone size: .; D gene: .; V gene: TRBV4-1; CDR3 protein: CATLGPTGETQYF
J gene: TRBJ2-5; clone size: once; D gene: .; V gene: TRBV20-1; CDR3 protein: CSAARETQYF
J gene: TRBJ1-5; clone size: .; D gene: .; V gene: TRBV27; CDR3 protein: CASSQDDRMAQHF
J gene: TRBJ1-2; clone size: .; D gene: TRBD1; V gene: TRBV6-5; CDR3 protein: CASSFWTGEHYGYTF
J gene: TRBJ1-1; clone size: .; D gene: .; V gene: TRBV6-5; CDR3 protein: CASRSTGNTEAFF
J gene: TRBJ2-1; clone size: .; D gene: TRBD2; V gene: TRBV27; CDR3 protein: CASSLWTSTYNEQFF
J gene: TRBJ2-7; clone size: .; D gene: TRBD1; V gene: TRBV5-4; CDR3 protein: CASSLQGQYEQYF
J gene: TRBJ1-4; clone size: .; D gene: .; V gene: TRBV24-1; CDR3 protein: CATSDGKAQKLEKLFF
J gene: TRBJ2-7; clone size: .; D gene: .; V gene: TRBV11-2; CDR3 protein: CASSSWTYYEQYF
J gene: TRBJ2-1; clone size: .; D gene: TRBD1; V gene: TRBV7-7; CDR3 protein: CASSLQGEVNEQFF
J gene: TRBJ2-1; clone size: .; D gene: TRBD2; V gene: TRBV9; CDR3 protein: CASSVEIAGENEQFF
J gene: TRBJ2-5; clone size: .; D gene: .; V gene: TRBV2; CDR3 protein: CASSEGQGILEQETQYF
J gene: TRBJ1-2; clone size: .; D gene: .; V gene: TRBV11-2; CDR3 protein: CASSPGVYAGDGYTF
J gene: TRBJ1-5; clone size: .; D gene: .; V gene: TRBV5-1; CDR3 protein: CASSLTGQSNQPQHF
J gene: TRBJ1-1; clone size: once; D gene: .; V gene: TRBV30; CDR3 protein: CAWRFGQEAFF
J gene: TRBJ2-1; clone size: .; D gene: .; V gene: TRBV21-1; CDR3 protein: CARIRGIAQFF